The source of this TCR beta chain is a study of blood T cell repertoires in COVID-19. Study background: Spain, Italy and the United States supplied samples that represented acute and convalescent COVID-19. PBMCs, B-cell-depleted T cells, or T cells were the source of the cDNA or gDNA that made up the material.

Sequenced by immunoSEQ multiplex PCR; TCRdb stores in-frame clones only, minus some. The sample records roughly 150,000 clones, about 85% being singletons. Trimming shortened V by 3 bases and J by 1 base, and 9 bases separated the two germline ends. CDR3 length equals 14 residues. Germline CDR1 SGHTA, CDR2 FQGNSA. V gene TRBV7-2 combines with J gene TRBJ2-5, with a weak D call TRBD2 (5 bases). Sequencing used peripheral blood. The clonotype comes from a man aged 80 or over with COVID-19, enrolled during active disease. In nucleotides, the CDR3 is TGTGCCAGCAGCTTCGGGGTTTTCCAAGAGACCCAGTACTTC. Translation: CASSFGVFQETQYF.